This T cell receptor (beta chain) was documented in a study of T cell repertoires in cytomegalovirus infection. In TCRdb, the reads were re-called with MiXCR into one record per CDR3 protein. The data show about 900,000 distinct CDR3 sequences, 30% to 40% seen once. Only a few counts were recorded for this clonotype. Its antigen is unidentified. Sequencing used cultured CD8+ T cells from PBMCs, obtained from culture after CMV antigen stimulation. This TCR came from a human donor in good health (CMV status not recorded). Some clones in this sample may be carry-over from other donors' samples.

The DNA for the CDR3 is TGTGCCAGCAGCTTCCCGCAGGAGTCCGGCTACAATGAGCAGTTCTTC. Protein sequence: CASSFPQESGYNEQFF. This chain links TRBV7-4 with TRBJ2-1; D is unresolved. Germline V gene sequence: CDR1 SGHVT, CDR2 SQSDAQ. Between the trimmed V and J ends, which lost 3 bases and 3 bases, there was a span of 15 bases. This CDR3 is built from 16 residues.